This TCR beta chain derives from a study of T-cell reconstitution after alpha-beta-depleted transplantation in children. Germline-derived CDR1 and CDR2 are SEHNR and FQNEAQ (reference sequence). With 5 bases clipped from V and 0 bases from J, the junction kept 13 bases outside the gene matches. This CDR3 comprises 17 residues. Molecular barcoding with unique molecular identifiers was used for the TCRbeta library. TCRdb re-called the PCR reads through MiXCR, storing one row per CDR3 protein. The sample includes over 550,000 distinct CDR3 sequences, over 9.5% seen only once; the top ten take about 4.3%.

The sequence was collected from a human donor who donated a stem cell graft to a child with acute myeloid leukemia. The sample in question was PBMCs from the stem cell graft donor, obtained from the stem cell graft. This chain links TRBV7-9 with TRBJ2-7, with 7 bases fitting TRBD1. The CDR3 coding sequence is TGTGCCAGCAGCCTAGGGGGCGTCGCGGGCCTCTCCTACGAGCAGTACTTC. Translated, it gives CASSLGGVAGLSYEQYF.